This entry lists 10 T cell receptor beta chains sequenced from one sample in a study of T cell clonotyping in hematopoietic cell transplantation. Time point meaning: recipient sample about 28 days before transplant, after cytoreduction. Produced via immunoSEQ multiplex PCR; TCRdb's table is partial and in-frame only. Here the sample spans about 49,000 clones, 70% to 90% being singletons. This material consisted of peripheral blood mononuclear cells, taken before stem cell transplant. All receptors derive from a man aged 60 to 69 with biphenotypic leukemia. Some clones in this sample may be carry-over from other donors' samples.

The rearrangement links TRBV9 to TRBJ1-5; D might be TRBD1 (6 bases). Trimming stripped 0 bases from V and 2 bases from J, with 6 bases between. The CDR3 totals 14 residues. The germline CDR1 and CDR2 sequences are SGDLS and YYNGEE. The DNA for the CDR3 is TGTGCCAGCAGCGTAGCAGGGGGCAATCAGCCCCAGCATTTT. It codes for CASSVAGGNQPQHF.

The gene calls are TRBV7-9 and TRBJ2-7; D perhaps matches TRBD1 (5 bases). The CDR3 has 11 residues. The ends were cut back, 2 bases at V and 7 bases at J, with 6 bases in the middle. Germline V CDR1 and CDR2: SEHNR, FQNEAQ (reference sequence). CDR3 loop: CASSLTGEQYF. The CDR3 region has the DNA TGTGCCAGCAGCTTAACAGGAGAGCAGTACTTC.

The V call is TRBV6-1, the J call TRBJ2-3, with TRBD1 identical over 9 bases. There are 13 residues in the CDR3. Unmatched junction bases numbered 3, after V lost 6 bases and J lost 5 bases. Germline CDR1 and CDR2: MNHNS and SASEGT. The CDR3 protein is CASRDRGQDTQYF. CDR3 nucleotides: TGTGCCAGCAGGGACAGGGGTCAAGATACGCAGTATTTT.

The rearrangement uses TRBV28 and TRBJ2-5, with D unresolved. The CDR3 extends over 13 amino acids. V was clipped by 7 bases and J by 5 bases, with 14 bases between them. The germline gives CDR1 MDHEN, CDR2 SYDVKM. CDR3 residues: CASMRGSRETQYF. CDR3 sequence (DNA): TGTGCCAGCATGCGCGGTAGTAGGGAGACCCAGTACTTC.

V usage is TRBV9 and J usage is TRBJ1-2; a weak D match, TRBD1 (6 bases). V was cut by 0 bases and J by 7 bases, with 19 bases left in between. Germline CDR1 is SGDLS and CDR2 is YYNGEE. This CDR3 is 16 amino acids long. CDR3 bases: TGTGCCAGCAGCGTAGAAGTCTATGGGGGGCTCGGTGGCTACACCTTC. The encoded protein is CASSVEVYGGLGGYTF.

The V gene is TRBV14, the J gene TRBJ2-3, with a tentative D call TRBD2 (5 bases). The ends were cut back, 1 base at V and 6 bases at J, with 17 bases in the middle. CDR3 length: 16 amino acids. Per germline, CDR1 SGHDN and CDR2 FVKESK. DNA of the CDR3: TGTGCCAGCAGCCAAGCCCTCGGTCGGAGGCGGGATACGCAGTATTTT. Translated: CASSQALGRRRDTQYF. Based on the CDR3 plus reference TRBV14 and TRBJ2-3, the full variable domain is EAGVTQFPSHSVIEKGQTVTLRCDPISGHDNLYWYRRVMGKEIKFLLHFVKESKQDESGMPNNRFLAERTGGTYSTLKVQPAELEDSGVYFCASSQALGRRRDTQYFGPGTRLTVL.

Here the CDR3 DNA reads TGTGCCATCAGTGAGGACAGGGGGGACGAGCAGTACTTC. Its protein product is CAISEDRGDEQYF. The chain has TRBV10-3 and TRBJ2-7, with 9 bases lining up with TRBD1. From germline, CDR1 is ENHRY and CDR2 SYGVKD. After removal of 2 bases from V and 5 bases from J, the junction contained 1 base not matched to a gene. CDR3 length: 13 residues.

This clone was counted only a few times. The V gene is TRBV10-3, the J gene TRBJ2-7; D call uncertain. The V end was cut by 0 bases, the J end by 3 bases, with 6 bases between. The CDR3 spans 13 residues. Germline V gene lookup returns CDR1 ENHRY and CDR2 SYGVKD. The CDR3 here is CAISESRDYEQYF. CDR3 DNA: TGTGCCATCAGTGAGTCCCGAGACTACGAGCAGTACTTC.

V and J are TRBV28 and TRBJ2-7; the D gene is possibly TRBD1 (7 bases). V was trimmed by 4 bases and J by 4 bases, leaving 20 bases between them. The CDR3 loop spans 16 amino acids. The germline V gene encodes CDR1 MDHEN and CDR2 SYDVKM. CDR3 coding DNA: TGTGCCAGCAGTTCAACCGGCGGGACAGTGACTTACGAGCAGTACTTC. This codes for CASSSTGGTVTYEQYF.

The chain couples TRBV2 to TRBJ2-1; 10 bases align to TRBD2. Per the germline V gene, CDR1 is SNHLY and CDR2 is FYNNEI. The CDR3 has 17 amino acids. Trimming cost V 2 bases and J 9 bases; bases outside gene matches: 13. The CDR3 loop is CASSERGPGLAWSEQFF. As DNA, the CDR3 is TGTGCCAGCAGTGAAAGAGGGCCGGGACTAGCGTGGTCTGAGCAGTTCTTC.